This TCR beta chain stems from a study of graft-versus-host responses after intestinal transplantation. The overall study: Multivisceral, liver-intestinal, or isolated intestinal transplants were received by the recipients. Anti-thymocyte globulin induction was given to all recipients, followed by tacrolimus and steroids for roughly three years. General study results and limits: There was an association between peak levels of circulating GvH clones and early post-transplant HvG declines. Individuals who had graft-donor T cell macrochimerism had allografts that showed high graft-versus-host to host-versus-graft clonal ratios.

Method: immunoSEQ multiplex PCR; TCRdb's copy keeps in-frame clones and lacks some. The sample includes 29,000 or so clones, 60% to 85% of them seen just once. Points on this clone: The antigen is undetermined.

Graft tissue was processed to release intraepithelial and lamina propria lymphocytes. V gave up 0 bases and J gave up 2 bases, with 20 bases separating them. Germline CDR1 GTSNPN, CDR2 SVGIG (reference sequence). The CDR3 extends over 17 amino acids. The TCR comes from a human patient who received an intestinal transplant, so some T cells may come from the graft donor. The gene calls are TRBV30 and TRBJ2-7; possible D gene TRBD1, 5 bases. The sample consisted of ileum tissue, taken 98 days after intestinal transplantation. The CDR3 region has the DNA TGTGCCTGGAGTGTAGAATTATCGTTGGGGCCCCCCTACGAGCAGTACTTC. Amino acids: CAWSVELSLGPPYEQYF. Full variable domain (outside the CDR3, taken from reference TRBV30 and TRBJ2-7): SQTIHQWPATLVQPVGSPLSLECTVEGTSNPNLYWYRQAAGRGLQLLFYSVGIGQISSEVPQNLSASRPQDRQFILSSKKLLLSDSGFYLCAWSVELSLGPPYEQYFGPGTRLTVT.